This T cell receptor beta chain is drawn from a study of cytotoxic CD8 clonotypes in ibrutinib-treated CLL (dated by TCRdb to 2020 to 2023). Background on the whole study: In this cohort, over 14 patients were treatment-naive and approximately ten were relapsed/refractory, while roughly 18 had unmutated IGHV. Responses were partial in 25 or so patients and complete in 2; after median approximately 66 months follow-up, around 14 stayed in remission and approximately 12 progressed. The response samples were drawn at a median of roughly twelve months into treatment, with a range of about 6 to 36 months. Every remission and progressive disease sample was obtained while ibrutinib was still being received by the patients. Samples averaged 255,043 productive templates and some 96,000 productive rearrangements. Cryopreserved peripheral blood mononuclear cells were obtained before treatment, at response, and at either sustained remission or disease progression. Longitudinal samples were obtainable from 26 of the 86 participants in the trial.

A MiSeq instrument was used for deep resolution sequencing, which targeted depths ranging from 1 in 1 million up to 1 in 200,000 T cells, with coverage averaging 10x for each clonotype. The immunoSEQ hsTCRB Kit was used to generate the TCR beta libraries. Turning to the authors' computational methods: Data were analyzed with ImmunoSEQ Data Assistant and ImmunoSEQ Analyzer, with V, D and J genes assigned per IMGT definitions. Clonality, which ranges from 0 to 1, was calculated as one minus the normalized Shannon entropy of productive rearrangement frequencies. Only overrepresented clonotypes making up at least 0.05% of the repertoire of each patient were included in the public clonotype analysis. Fewer than 15 age-matched healthy donor repertoires from immuneACCESS served as clonality controls. Drawn from immuneACCESS, this table holds only the in-frame rearrangements with V and J called that TCRdb kept. Clones are partly lost; checked studies trace under half to an unresolved V gene and leave the rest unexplained. The V and J calls and clone size come from that table; D and trimming were worked out from the DNA. The sample records about 140,000 clones, roughly three quarters of which are singletons. The ten biggest clones cover 5.1% of the sample.

At the junction V is shortened by 2 bases and J by 5 bases, with 9 bases in between. As encoded in the germline V gene, CDR1 is MNHEY while CDR2 is SVGAGI. The CDR3 starts with the cysteine, ends with the phenylalanine, and has 13 residues. The retained sequence is limited to the CDR3, 39 bases, with the frame set at the first base. Here is what the overall study found, with its caveats: Sampling times were not matched between patients in sustained remission and patients whose disease was progressing, and lymph node repertoires were not examined. Baseline clonality was found to be higher than that of age-matched healthy donors and was strongly correlated with circulating CD8+ T-cell counts. Public clonotypes were rare and either contracted or stayed stable during treatment, and the rise in clonality at ibrutinib response reflected the expansion of private clonotypes. Clonality rose at ibrutinib response, remained stable during sustained remission, and dropped back toward baseline at progression.

With respect to this clone: The antigen it recognizes is unknown. Base qualities are not provided; no much larger clone lies one nucleotide away.

What this sample's time point label stands for: approximately 25 months on ibrutinib. Roughly 2 micrograms of genomic DNA were extracted from cryopreserved PBMCs for TCR beta library preparation. High-throughput TCR beta sequencing was performed on longitudinal blood samples from CLL patients receiving ibrutinib monotherapy. The patients took part in an open-label, single-center phase 2 trial of ibrutinib monotherapy. Recombination connected TRBV6-5 to TRBJ2-5, with the D gene not confidently named. The receptor was derived from a human donor with chronic lymphocytic leukemia. The starting material was PBMCs, obtained after 24 months of ibrutinib treatment. The sequenced DNA: TGTGCCAGCAGTTACACCCTTGTGGAGACCCAGTACTTC. This yields the protein CASSYTLVETQYF.